This T cell receptor beta chain was sequenced during a study of OX40 agonist ivuxolimab in advanced cancers. Describing the broader study: Ivuxolimab was a fully human IgG2 agonistic monoclonal antibody targeting the costimulatory receptor OX40 (CD134). Intravenous ivuxolimab was administered to patients every 2 weeks at six dose levels: 0.01, 0.1, 0.3, 1.5, 3 and 10 mg/kg. Among the roughly 50 dose-escalation patients, approximately 20 had hepatocellular carcinoma, 15 or so melanoma, 9 renal cell carcinoma and 9 head and neck cancer. A male proportion of 75% to 85% and a mean age of 60 years, ranging from roughly 23 to 85, were recorded for the dose-escalation cohort. Prior anti-PD-1, anti-PD-L1 or anti-CTLA-4 therapy was permitted, and about two fifths of dose-escalation patients had received checkpoint inhibitors. Partial responses occurred in three dose-escalation patients, of whom one had hepatocellular carcinoma and two had cutaneous melanoma. The purpose of peripheral TCRbeta sequencing was to test whether ivuxolimab changed TCR sequence diversity and led to clonal T-cell expansion. The paper describes the monotherapy dose-escalation part (N = 52 patients) of the phase I trial of ivuxolimab.

Patients with a history of autoimmune disease or receiving systemic immunosuppression were excluded from the trial. In every dose cohort, peripheral blood was drawn for TCR sequencing at baseline, cycle 4 day 1, and cycle 7 day 1. Samples came from an open-label, multicenter, first-in-human phase I dose-escalation trial of ivuxolimab. Adults with locally advanced or metastatic head and neck squamous cell, hepatocellular, melanoma or renal cell carcinoma were enrolled in the trial. Before TCR sequencing, CD4+ and CD8+ T cells were separately sorted from peripheral blood. The full study reports these points: Antigen specificity was not determined for the clonally expanded peripheral T cells. Low levels of normalized T-cell clonal expansion were also seen in some nonresponding patients. After ivuxolimab, expanded clones were on average more numerous among CD8+ T cells than among CD4+ T cells. In the 0.1-3.0 mg/kg groups, partial responders were among the patients with the lowest normalized peripheral clonal expansion, particularly in CD8+ T cells. At doses of 0.1 to 3.0 mg/kg, clonal expansion of both CD4+ and CD8+ T cells in blood was seen between baseline and week 6.

Concerning this clone itself: This receptor's antigen is unknown. One base away there is no much larger clone; base qualities are not given.

For sequencing of the TCRbeta CDR3 region, genomic DNA was extracted from the sorted cells. The immunoSEQ Assay was used to sequence the TCRbeta CDR3 regions. TCRdb's version of the immuneACCESS table is confined to in-frame rearrangements and falls short of the full clone set. An unresolved V gene accounts for under half of the shortfall where checked; the remainder is of unknown origin. The sample profile shows roughly 29,000 clones; about 88% of them were found once. The ten largest make up 15% to 25% of the sample. The receptor's source is an adult with an advanced solid tumor such as melanoma, head and neck, liver or kidney cancer. The sequenced sample was CD4+ or CD8+ T cells sorted from blood, obtained in a trial of the OX40 agonist ivuxolimab.

The CDR3 here reads CASSGSNQPQHF. The DNA reads as follows: TGTGCCAGTAGTGGGAGCAATCAGCCCCAGCATTTT. The rearrangement combines TRBV19 with TRBJ1-5, with no confident D gene call. Its CDR3 holds 12 amino acids, cysteine through phenylalanine. Just CDR3 DNA is preserved here, 36 bases in frame from base 1. The germline V gene (reference sequence) gives CDR1 as LNHDA and CDR2 as SQIVND. V is reduced by 5 bases and J by 1 base, leaving a spacing of 3 bases between them.